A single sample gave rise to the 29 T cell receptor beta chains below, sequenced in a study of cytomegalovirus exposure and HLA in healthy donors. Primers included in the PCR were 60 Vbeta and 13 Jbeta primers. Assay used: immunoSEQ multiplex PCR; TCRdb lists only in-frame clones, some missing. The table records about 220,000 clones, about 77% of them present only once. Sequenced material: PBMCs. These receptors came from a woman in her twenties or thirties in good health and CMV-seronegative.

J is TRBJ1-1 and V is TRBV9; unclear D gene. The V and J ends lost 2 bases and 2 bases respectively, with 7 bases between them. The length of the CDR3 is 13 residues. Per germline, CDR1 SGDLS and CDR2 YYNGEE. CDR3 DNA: TGTGCCAGCAGCGTTCAAATCAACACTGAAGCTTTCTTT. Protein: CASSVQINTEAFF.

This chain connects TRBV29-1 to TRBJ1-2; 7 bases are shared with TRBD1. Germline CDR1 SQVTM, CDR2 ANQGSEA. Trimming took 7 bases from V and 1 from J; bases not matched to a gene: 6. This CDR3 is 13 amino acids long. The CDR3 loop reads CSADRASNYGYTF. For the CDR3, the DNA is TGCAGCGCCGACAGGGCGAGTAACTATGGCTACACCTTC. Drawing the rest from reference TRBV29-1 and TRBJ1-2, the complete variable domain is SAVISQKPSRDICQRGTSLTIQCQVDSQVTMMFWYRQQPGQSLTLIATANQGSEATYESGFVIDKFPISRPNLTFSTLTVSNMSPEDSSIYLCSADRASNYGYTFGSGTRLTVV.

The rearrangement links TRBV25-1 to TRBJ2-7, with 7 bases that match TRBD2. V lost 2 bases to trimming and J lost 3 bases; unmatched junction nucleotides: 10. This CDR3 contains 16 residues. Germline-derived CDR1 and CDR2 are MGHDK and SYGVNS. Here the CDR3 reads CASSEVGGRAGYEQYF. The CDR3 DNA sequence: TGTGCCAGCAGTGAAGTAGGAGGGAGGGCCGGCTACGAGCAGTACTTC.

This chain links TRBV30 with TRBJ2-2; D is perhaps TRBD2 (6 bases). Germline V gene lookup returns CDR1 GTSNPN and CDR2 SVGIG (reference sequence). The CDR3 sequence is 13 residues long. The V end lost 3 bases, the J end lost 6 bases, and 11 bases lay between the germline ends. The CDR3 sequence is CAWSGSGAGELFF. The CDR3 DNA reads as TGTGCCTGGAGCGGGTCGGGGGCCGGGGAGCTGTTTTTT. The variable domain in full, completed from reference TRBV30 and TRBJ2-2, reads SQTIHQWPATLVQPVGSPLSLECTVEGTSNPNLYWYRQAAGRGLQLLFYSVGIGQISSEVPQNLSASRPQDRQFILSSKKLLLSDSGFYLCAWSGSGAGELFFGEGSRLTVL.

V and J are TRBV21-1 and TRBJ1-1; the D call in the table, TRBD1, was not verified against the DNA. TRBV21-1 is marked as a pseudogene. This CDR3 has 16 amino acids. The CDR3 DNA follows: TGTGCCAGCAGCAACCCCCGGGACAGGGAAAACACTGAAGCTTTCTTT. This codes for CASSNPRDRENTEAFF.

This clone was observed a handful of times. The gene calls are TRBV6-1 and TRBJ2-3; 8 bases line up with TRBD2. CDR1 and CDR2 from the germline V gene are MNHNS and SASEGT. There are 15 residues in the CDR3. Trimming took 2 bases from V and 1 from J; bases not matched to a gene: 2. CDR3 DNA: TGTGCCAGCAGTGAACGGGGGGGACGCACAGATACGCAGTATTTT. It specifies CASSERGGRTDTQYF.

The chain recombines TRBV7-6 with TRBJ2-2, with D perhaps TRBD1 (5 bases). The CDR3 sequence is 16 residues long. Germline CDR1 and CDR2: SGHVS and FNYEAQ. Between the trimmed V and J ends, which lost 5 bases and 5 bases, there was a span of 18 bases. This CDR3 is CASSPRSGSWTGELFF. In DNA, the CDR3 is TGTGCCAGCAGCCCTCGGTCAGGGTCTTGGACCGGGGAGCTGTTTTTT.

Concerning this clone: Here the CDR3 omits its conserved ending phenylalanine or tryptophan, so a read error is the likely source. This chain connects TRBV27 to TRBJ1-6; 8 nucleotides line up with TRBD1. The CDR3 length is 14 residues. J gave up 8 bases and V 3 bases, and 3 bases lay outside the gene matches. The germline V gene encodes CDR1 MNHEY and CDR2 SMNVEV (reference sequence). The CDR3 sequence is CASSFGQGYSPLHS. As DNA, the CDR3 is TGTGCCAGCAGTTTCGGACAGGGTTATTCACCCCTCCACTCT.

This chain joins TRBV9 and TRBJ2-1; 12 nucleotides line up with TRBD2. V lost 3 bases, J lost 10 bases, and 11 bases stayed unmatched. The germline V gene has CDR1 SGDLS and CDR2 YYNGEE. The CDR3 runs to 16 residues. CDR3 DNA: TGTGCCAGCAGCGATGGGGCTAGCGGGAGGGCCGTGGAGCAGTTCTTC. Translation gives CASSDGASGRAVEQFF.

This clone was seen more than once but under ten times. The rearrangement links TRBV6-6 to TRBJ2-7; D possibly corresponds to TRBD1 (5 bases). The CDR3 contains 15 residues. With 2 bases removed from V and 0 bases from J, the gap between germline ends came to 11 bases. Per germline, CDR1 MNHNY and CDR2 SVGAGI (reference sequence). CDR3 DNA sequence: TGTGCCAGCAGTTACCTTGGACAATTCTCCTACGAGCAGTACTTC. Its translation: CASSYLGQFSYEQYF.

The CDR3 region is CASSLQPSGQPQHF. Here the CDR3 DNA reads TGTGCCAGCAGCCTTCAGCCTTCGGGGCAGCCCCAGCATTTT. This chain joins TRBV11-2 and TRBJ1-5; no clear D. The CDR3 spans 14 residues. Germline CDR1 SGHAT, CDR2 FQNNGV. V dropped 5 bases and J dropped 7 bases, with 15 bases sitting between them.

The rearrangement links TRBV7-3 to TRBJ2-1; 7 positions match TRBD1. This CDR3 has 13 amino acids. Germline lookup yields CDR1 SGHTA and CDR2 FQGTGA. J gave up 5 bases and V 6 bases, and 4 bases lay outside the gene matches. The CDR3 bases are TGTGCCAGCAGTACCACAGGGGACAATGAGCAGTTCTTC. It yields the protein CASSTTGDNEQFF.

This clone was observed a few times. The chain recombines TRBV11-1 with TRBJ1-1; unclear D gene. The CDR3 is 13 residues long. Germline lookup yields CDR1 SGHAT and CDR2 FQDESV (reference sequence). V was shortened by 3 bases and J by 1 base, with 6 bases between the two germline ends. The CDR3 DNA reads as TGTGCCAGCAGCTTGCAGGAGAACACTGAAGCTTTCTTT. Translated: CASSLQENTEAFF.

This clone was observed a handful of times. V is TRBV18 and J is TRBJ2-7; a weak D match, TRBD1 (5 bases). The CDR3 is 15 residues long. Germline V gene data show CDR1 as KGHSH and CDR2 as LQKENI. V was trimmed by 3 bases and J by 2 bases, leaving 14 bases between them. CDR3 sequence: CASSPVGQGTYEQYF. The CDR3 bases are TGTGCCAGCTCACCGGTAGGGCAGGGCACCTACGAGCAGTACTTC.

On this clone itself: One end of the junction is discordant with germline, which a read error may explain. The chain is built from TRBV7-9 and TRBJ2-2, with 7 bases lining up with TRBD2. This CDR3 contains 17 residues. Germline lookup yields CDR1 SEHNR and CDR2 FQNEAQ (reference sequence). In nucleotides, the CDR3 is TGTTCCAGCAGCTCTGGGGCGGGCGGGAGTCGAACCGGGGAGCTGTTTTTT. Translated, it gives CSSSSGAGGSRTGELFF. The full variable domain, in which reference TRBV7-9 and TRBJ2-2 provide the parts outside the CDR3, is DTGVSQNPRHKITKRGQNVTFRCDPISEHNRLYWYRQTLGQGPEFLTYFQNEAQLEKSRLLSDRFSAERPKGSFSTLEIQRTEQGDSAMYLCSSSSGAGGSRTGELFFGEGSRLTVL.

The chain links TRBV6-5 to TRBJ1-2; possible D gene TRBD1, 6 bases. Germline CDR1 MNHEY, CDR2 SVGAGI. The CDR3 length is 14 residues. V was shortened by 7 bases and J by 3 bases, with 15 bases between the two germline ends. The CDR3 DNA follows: TGTGCCAGCACCGTAGGGAAGGGGGACTATGGCTACACCTTC. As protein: CASTVGKGDYGYTF.

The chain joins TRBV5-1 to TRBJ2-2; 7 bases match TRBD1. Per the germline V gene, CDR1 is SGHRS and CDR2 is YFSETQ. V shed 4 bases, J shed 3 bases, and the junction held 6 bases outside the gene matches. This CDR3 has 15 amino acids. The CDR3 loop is CASSAGQAHTGELFF. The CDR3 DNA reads TGCGCCAGCAGCGCCGGACAGGCCCACACCGGGGAGCTGTTTTTT.

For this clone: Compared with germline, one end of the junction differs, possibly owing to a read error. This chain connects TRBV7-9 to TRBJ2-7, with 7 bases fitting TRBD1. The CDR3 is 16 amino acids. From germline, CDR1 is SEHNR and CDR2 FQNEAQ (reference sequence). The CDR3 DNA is TGTTCCAGCAGCTTAGGTTGGGGACAGAGCTCCTACGAGCAGTACTTC. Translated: CSSSLGWGQSSYEQYF.

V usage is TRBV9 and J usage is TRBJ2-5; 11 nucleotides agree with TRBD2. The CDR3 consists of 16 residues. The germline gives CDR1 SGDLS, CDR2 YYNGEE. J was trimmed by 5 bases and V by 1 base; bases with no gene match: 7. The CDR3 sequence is CASSVTSGRVEETQYF. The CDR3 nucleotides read TGTGCCAGCAGCGTAACTAGCGGGAGAGTAGAGGAGACCCAGTACTTC.

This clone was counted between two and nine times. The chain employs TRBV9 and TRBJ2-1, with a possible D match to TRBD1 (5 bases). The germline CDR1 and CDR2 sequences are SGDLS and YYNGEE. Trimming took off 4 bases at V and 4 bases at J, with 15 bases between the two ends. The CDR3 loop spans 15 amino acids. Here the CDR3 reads CASSTQGFPYNEQFF. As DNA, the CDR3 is TGTGCCAGCAGCACCCAGGGTTTCCCTTACAATGAGCAGTTCTTC.

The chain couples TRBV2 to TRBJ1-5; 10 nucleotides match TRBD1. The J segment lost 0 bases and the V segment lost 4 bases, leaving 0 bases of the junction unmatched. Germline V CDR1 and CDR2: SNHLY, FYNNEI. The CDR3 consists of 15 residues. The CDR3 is CASSGDRGSNQPQHF. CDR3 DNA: TGTGCCAGCAGTGGGGACAGGGGTAGCAATCAGCCCCAGCATTTT.

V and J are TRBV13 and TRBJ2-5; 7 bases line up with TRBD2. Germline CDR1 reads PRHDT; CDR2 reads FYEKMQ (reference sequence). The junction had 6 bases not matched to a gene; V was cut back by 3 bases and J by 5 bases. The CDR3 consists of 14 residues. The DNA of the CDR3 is TGTGCCAGCAGCTTGAGACTAGCAAGTGAGACCCAGTACTTC. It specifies CASSLRLASETQYF.

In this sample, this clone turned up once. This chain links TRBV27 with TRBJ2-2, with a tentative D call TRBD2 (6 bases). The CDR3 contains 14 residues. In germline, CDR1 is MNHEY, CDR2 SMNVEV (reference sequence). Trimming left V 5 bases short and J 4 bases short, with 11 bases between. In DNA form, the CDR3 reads TGTGCCAGCAGTCCATCGGGACTCACCGGGGAGCTGTTTTTT. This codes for CASSPSGLTGELFF.

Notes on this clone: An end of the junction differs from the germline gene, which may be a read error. The CDR3: CARKGTVSYNSPLHF. DNA of the CDR3: TGTGCGAGGAAGGGGACAGTCTCCTATAATTCCCCCCTCCACTTT. J is TRBJ1-6 and V is TRBV30, with 7 bases identical to TRBD1. The germline V gene encodes CDR1 GTSNPN and CDR2 SVGIG (reference sequence). CDR3 length equals 15 residues.

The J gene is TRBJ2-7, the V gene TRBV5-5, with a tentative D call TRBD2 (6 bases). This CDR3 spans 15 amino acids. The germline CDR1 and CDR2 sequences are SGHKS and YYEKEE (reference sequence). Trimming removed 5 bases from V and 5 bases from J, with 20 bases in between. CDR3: CASRGGLDPLDEQYF. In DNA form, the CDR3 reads TGTGCCAGCAGGGGGGGTTTGGACCCCTTAGACGAGCAGTACTTC.

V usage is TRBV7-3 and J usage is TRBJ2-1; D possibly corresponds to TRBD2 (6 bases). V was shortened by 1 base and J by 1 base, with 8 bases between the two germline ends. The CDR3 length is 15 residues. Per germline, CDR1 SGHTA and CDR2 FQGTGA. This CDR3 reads CASSLIGGSYNEQFF. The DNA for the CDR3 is TGTGCCAGCAGCTTAATCGGGGGTTCCTACAATGAGCAGTTCTTC.

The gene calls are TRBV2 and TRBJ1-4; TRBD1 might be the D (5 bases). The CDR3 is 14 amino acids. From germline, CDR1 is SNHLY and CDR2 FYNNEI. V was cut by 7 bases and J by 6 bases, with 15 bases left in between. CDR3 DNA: TGTGCCAGCAACGACCGCCGGGGGGATGAAAAACTGTTTTTT. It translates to CASNDRRGDEKLFF.

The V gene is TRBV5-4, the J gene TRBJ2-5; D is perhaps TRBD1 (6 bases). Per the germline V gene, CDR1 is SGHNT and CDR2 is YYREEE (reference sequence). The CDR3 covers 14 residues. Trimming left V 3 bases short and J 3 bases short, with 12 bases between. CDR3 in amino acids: CASSYGQSKETQYF. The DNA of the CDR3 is TGTGCCAGCAGCTACGGACAGAGTAAAGAGACCCAGTACTTC.

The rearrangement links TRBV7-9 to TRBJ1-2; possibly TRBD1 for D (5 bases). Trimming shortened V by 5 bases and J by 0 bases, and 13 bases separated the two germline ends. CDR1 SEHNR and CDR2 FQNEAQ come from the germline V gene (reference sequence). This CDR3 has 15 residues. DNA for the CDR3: TGTGCCAGCAGCGATACAGGTAGCCCTAACTATGGCTACACCTTC. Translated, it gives CASSDTGSPNYGYTF.